This is a list of T cell receptor beta chains from one sample in a study of blood T cell repertoires in COVID-19. Method: immunoSEQ multiplex PCR; TCRdb's copy keeps in-frame clones and lacks some. The table has some 200,000 clones, roughly 80% seen once. Specimen: peripheral blood. Receptor source: a woman aged 70 to 79 with acute or convalescent COVID-19. Each CDR3 is given with its conserved first and last residue.

TRBV5-1,TRBJ1-2,CASSWTDNYGYTF
TRBV9,TRBJ2-7,CASSPPSNQGRGMEQYF
TRBV9,TRBJ2-5,CASSPMGLAGGQQTQYF
TRBV19,TRBJ1-5,CASSIDLTSPQPQHF
TRBV24-1,TRBJ2-5,CATSDPDSNVETQYF
TRBV7-2,TRBJ1-4,CASSLDLRKLFF
TRBV11-2,TRBJ2-1,CASSPQTDRQFF
TRBV12-3/TRBV12-4,TRBJ2-2,CASSLRVTGELFF
TRBV18,TRBJ2-1,CASSLTTWSYNEQFF
TRBV18,TRBJ1-4,CASSIRASTNEKLFF
TRBV6-5,TRBJ1-4,CASRTGSNEKLFF
TRBV4-1,TRBJ1-5,CASSLPTPRGLNQPQHF
TRBV24-1,TRBJ1-2,CATSDRVAGFRGYTF
TRBV14,TRBJ1-5,CASSQEPSTGGVSNQPQHF
TRBV5-5,TRBJ2-7,CASSLGPSGEQYF
TRBV5-4,TRBJ1-2,CASSPDRARDGYTF
TRBV13,TRBJ1-3,CASSRQGTGGNTIYF
TRBV15,TRBJ2-7,CATSRALGGQGDEQYF
TRBV5-1,TRBJ2-1,CASRRRQGSDNEQFF
TRBV7-6,TRBJ1-4,CASSNPGTEDEKLFF
TRBV4-1,TRBJ2-2,CASSYRQETTGELFF
TRBV24-1,TRBJ2-3,CATSVGGRADTQYF
TRBV11-1,TRBJ2-5,CASGLGQGVRETQYF
TRBV6-2/TRBV6-3,TRBJ2-1,CASSYDLGVYVEQFF
TRBV7-2,TRBJ1-2,CASSPPNLPLYGYTF
TRBV7-8,TRBJ2-7,CASSRGRGGSNHEQYF
TRBV3-1/TRBV3-2,TRBJ2-5,CASSPNRGLNSETQYF